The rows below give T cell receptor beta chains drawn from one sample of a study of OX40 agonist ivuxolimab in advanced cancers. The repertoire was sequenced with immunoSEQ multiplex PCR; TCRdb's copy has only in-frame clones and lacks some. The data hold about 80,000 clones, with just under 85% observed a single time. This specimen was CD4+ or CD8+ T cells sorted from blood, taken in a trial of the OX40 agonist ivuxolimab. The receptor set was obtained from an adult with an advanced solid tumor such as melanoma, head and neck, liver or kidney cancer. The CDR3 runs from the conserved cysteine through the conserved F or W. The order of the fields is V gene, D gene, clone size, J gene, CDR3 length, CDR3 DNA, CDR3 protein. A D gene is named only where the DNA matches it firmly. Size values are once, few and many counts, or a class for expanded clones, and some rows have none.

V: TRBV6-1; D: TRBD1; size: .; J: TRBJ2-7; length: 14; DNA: TGTGCCAGCAACCGGGACAGGTCCAACTACGAGCAGTACTTC; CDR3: CASNRDRSNYEQYF
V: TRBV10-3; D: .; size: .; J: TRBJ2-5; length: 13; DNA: TGTGCCATCAGCTCAGGGGGAGGCGAGACCCAGTACTTC; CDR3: CAISSGGGETQYF
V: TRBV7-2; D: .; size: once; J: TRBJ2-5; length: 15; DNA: TGTGCCAGCAGCTTAGCGGAGCAGGGAATTGTGACCCAGTACTTC; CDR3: CASSLAEQGIVTQYF
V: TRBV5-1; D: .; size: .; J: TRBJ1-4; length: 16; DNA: TGCGCCAGCAGCCTAGCTTGGGGCACAACTAATGAAAAACTGTTTTTT; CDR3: CASSLAWGTTNEKLFF
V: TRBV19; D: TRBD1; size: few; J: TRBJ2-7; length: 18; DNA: TGTGCCAGTAGTATGAGTGGGGACAGGCCTGGCCTATTTGACGAGCAGTACTTC; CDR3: CASSMSGDRPGLFDEQYF
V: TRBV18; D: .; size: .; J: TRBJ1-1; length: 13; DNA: TGTGCCAGCTCACTGCAAATGAACACTGAAGCTTTCTTT; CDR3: CASSLQMNTEAFF
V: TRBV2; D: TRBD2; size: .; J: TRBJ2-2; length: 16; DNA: TGTGCCAGCAAGGGAAGGACTAGCGGGGACACCGGGGAGCTGTTTTTT; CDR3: CASKGRTSGDTGELFF
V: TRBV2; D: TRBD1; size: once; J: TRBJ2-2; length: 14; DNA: TGTGCCAGCAGGGGGACAGGGGAAAGTAGGGAGCTGTTTTTT; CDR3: CASRGTGESRELFF
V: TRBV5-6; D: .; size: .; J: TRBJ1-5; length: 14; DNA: TGTGCCAGCAGCTCCCGGGAAGCACTTCAGCCCCAGCATTTT; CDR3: CASSSREALQPQHF
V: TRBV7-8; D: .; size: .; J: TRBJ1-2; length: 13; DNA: TGTGCCAGCAGCTTTGAGGGTTGGGGTGGCTACACCTTC; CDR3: CASSFEGWGGYTF
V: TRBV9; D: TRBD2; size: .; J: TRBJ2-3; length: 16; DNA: TGTGCCAGCAGCTCGCTGACTAGCGGCAGCACAGATACGCAGTATTTT; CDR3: CASSSLTSGSTDTQYF
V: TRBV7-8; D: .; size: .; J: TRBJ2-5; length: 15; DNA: TGTGCCAGCAGCTTGCTGGGACAAAAGCGAGAGACCCAGTACTTC; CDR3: CASSLLGQKRETQYF
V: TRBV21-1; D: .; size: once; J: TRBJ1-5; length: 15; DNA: TGTGCCAGCAGAGGAGGGGGCGAGGGCAATCAGCCCCAGCATTTT; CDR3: CASRGGGEGNQPQHF
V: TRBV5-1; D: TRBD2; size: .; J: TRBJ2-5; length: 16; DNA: TGCGCCAGCAGCTTCCGACTAGCGGAGTTTCAAGAGACCCAGTACTTC; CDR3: CASSFRLAEFQETQYF
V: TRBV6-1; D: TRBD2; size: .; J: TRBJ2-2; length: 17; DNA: TGTGCCAGCAGTGAAGTAAGACTAGCGGGAGGCGCCGGGGAGCTGTTTTTT; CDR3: CASSEVRLAGGAGELFF
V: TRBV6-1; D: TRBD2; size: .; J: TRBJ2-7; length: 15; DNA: TGTGCCAGCAGTTTACGAGGACTAGCGGTTCGCGAGCAGTACTTC; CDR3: CASSLRGLAVREQYF
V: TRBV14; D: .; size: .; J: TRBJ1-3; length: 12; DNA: TGTGCCAGTTCGCTGGAAGGAAACACCATATATTTT; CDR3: CASSLEGNTIYF
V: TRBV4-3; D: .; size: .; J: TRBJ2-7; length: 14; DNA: TGCGCCAGCAGCCAAGGAATATCTAGCGCCGAGCAGTACTTC; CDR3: CASSQGISSAEQYF
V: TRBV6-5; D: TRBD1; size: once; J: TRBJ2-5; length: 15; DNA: TGTGCCAGCAGTTACCTAGGACAGGGCGCAGAGACCCAGTACTTC; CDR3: CASSYLGQGAETQYF
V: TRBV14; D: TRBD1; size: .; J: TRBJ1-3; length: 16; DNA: TGTGCCAGCAGCCAAGGACAGGGGAGCTCTGGAAACACCATATATTTT; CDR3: CASSQGQGSSGNTIYF
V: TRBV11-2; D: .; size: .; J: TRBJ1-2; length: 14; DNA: TGTGCCAGCAGCTTTGGATGGGGCGGACTTGGCTACACCTTC; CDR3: CASSFGWGGLGYTF
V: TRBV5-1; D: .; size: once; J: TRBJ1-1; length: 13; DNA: TGCGCCAGCAGCTTCGGGGGGGACACTGAAGCTTTCTTT; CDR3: CASSFGGDTEAFF
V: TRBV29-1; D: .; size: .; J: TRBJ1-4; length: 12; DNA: TGCAGCGTTGACGGGGGGGGAGGAAAACTGTTTTTT; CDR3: CSVDGGGGKLFF
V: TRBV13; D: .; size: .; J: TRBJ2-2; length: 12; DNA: TGTGCCAGCAGACCAGGGACCGGGGAGCTGTTTTTT; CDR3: CASRPGTGELFF
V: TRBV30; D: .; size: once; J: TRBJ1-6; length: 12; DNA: TGTGCCTGGAAGGCCCCGAGTGAGCCCCTCCACTTT; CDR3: CAWKAPSEPLHF
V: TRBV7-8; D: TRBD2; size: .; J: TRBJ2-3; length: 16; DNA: TGTGCCAGCAGCAACCTAGCGGGGAGGGGCACAGATACGCAGTATTTT; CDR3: CASSNLAGRGTDTQYF
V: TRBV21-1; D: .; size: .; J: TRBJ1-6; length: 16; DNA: TGTGCCAGCAGCAAAGTGGGGGGAGGGTTAAATTCACCCCTCCACTTT; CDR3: CASSKVGGGLNSPLHF
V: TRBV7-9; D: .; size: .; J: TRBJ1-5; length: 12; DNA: TGTGCCAGCAGCGCACAGGATCAGCCCCAGCATTTT; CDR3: CASSAQDQPQHF
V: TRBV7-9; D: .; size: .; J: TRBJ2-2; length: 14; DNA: TGTGCCAGGGAGACTAAGACCGACACCGGGGAGCTGTTTTTT; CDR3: CARETKTDTGELFF
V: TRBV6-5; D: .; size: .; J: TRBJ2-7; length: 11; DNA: TGTGCCACCAGCGACCCTTACGAGCAGTACTTC; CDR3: CATSDPYEQYF
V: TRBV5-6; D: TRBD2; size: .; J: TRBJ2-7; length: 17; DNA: TGTGCCGGCAGCTTAAGCCCTAGCGGGAGGGCTAGGTACGAGCAGTACTTC; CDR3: CAGSLSPSGRARYEQYF
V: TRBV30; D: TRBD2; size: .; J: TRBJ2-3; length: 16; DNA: TGTGCCTGGAGTCCGGGACTAGCGGGAGGGCCGGATACGCAGTATTTT; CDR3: CAWSPGLAGGPDTQYF
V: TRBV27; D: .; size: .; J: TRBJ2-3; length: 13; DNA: TGTGCCAGCAGTGACCGGGACCCAGATACGCAGTATTTT; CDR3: CASSDRDPDTQYF
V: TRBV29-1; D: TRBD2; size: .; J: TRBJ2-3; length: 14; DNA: TGCAGCGTTGAAGGTAGCGGGAATGGAGATACGCAGTATTTT; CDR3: CSVEGSGNGDTQYF
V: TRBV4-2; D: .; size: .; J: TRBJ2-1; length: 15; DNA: TGTGCCAGCAGCAAGAGGGAGGCCCTCTACAATGAGCAGTTCTTC; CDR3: CASSKREALYNEQFF
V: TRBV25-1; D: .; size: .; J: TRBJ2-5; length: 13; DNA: TGTGCCAGCACCTCCCCAGCGCGGGGGACCCAGTACTTC; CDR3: CASTSPARGTQYF
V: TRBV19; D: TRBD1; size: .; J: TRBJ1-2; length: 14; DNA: TGTGCCAGTAGTGAGACAGGGGGTTCTTATGGCTACACCTTC; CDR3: CASSETGGSYGYTF
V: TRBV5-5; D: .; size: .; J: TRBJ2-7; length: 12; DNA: TGTGCCAGCAGCGGCCTTGGAGCTGAGCAGTACTTC; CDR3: CASSGLGAEQYF
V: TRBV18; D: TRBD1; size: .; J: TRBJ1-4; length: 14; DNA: TGTGCCAGCTCACTTCAGACAGGGTATGAAAAACTGTTTTTT; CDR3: CASSLQTGYEKLFF
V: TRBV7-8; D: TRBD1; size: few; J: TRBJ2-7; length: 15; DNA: TGTGCCAGCAGCCGAATCCGGGACAGTTACGCCGAGCAGTACTTC; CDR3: CASSRIRDSYAEQYF
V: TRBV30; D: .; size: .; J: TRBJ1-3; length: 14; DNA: TGTGCCTGGAGTGTCGCGGGGTCTGGAAACACCATATATTTT; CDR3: CAWSVAGSGNTIYF
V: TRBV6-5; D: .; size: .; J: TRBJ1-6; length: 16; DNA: TGTGCCAGCAGTTACGTCCGCGGCTCCTATAATTCACCCCTCCACTTT; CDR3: CASSYVRGSYNSPLHF
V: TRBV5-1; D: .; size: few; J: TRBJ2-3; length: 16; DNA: TGCGCCAGCAGCTTGTCCGTCGGGGTGGGCACAGATACGCAGTATTTT; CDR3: CASSLSVGVGTDTQYF
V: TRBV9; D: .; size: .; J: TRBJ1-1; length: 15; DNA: TGTGCCAGCAGCGCACAGGGAAAAAGGGACACTGAAGCTTTCTTT; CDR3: CASSAQGKRDTEAFF
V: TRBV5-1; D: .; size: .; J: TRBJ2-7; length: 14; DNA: TGCGCCAGCAGCTTGGGACTTGTCGGCTACGAGCAGTACTTC; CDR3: CASSLGLVGYEQYF
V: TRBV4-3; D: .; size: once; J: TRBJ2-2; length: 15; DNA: TGCGCCAGCAGTCCGGGAGCCAGGAGCACCGGGGAGCTGTTTTTT; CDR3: CASSPGARSTGELFF
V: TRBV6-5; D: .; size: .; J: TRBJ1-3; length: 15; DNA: TGTGCCAGCAGCTACGACCGATACTCTGGAAACACCATATATTTT; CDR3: CASSYDRYSGNTIYF
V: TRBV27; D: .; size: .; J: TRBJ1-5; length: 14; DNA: TGTGCCAGCAGTTTATCAAGGGGGAATCAGCCCCAGCATTTT; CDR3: CASSLSRGNQPQHF
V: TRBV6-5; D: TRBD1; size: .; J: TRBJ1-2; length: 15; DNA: TGTGCCAGCAGTCGACTTACCGGGACAGGCTGGGGCTACACCTTC; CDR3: CASSRLTGTGWGYTF
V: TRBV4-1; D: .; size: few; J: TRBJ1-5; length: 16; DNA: TGCGCCAGCAGCCAAGTAGAGGGAATAGGCAATCAGCCCCAGCATTTT; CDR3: CASSQVEGIGNQPQHF
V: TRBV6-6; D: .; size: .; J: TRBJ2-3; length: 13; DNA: TGTGCCAGCAGTTACCCGGGATTAATGGCGCAGTATTTT; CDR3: CASSYPGLMAQYF
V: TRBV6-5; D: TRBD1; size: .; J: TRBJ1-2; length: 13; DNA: TGTGCCAGCAGCCGTGACAGGGACGATGGCTACACCTTC; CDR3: CASSRDRDDGYTF
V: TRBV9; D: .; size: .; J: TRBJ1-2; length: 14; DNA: TGTGCCAGCAGCCCCTCTGCCCATAGCTATGGCTACACCTTC; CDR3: CASSPSAHSYGYTF
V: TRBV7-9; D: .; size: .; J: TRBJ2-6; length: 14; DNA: TGTGCCAGCACCCTCGAATCTGGGGCCAACGTCCTGACTTTC; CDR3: CASTLESGANVLTF